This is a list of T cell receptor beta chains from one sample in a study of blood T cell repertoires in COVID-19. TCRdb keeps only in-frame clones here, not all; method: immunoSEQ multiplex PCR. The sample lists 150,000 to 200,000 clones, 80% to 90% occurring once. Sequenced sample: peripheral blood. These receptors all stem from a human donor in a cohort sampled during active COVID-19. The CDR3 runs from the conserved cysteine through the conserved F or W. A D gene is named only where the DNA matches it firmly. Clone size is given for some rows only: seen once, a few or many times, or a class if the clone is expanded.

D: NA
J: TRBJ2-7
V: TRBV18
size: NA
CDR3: CASSPPLARTYEQYF
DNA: TGTGCCAGCTCACCACCTCTAGCTCGGACCTACGAGCAGTACTTC

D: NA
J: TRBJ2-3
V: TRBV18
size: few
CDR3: CASSPPKGIGRDTQYF
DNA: TGTGCCAGCTCACCACCGAAGGGGATAGGTAGAGATACGCAGTATTTT

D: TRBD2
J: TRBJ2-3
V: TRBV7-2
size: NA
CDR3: CASSFRTSGMGDTQYF
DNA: TGTGCCAGCAGCTTCAGGACTAGCGGGATGGGCGATACGCAGTATTTT

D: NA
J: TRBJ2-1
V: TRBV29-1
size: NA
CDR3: CSVFISSYNEQFF
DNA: TGCAGCGTTTTCATCAGCTCCTACAATGAGCAGTTCTTC

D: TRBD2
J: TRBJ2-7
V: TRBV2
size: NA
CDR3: CASRAGVAGGFNEQYF
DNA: TGTGCCAGCAGGGCCGGTGTGGCGGGAGGGTTCAACGAGCAGTACTTC

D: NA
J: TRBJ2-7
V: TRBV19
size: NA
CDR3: CASSTTSTPYEQYF
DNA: TGTGCCAGTAGTACAACGTCCACACCCTACGAGCAGTACTTC

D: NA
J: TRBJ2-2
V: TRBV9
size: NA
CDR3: CASSVDRGVGTGELFF
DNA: TGTGCCAGCAGCGTAGACCGCGGGGTGGGAACCGGGGAGCTGTTTTTT

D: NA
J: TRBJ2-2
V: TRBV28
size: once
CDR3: CASSPPRNTGELFF
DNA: TGTGCCAGCAGTCCTCCGCGGAACACCGGGGAGCTGTTTTTT

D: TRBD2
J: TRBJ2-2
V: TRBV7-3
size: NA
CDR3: CASSSSSGRGRTGELFF
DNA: TGTGCCAGCAGCTCCTCAAGCGGGAGGGGTCGGACCGGGGAGCTGTTTTTT

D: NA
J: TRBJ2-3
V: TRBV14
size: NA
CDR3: CASSRGTTDTQYF
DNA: TGTGCCAGCAGCCGGGGGACTACAGATACGCAGTATTTT

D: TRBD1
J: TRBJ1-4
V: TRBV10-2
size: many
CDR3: CASSTGGTNEKLFF
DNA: TGCGCCAGCTCGACAGGGGGAACTAATGAAAAACTGTTTTTT

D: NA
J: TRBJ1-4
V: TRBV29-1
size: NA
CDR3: CSVAGEGEKLFF
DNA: TGCAGCGTTGCAGGGGAGGGTGAAAAACTGTTTTTT

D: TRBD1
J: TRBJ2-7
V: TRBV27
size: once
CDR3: CASSFKTGGKRFISYEQYF
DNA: TGTGCCAGCAGTTTTAAAACAGGGGGTAAGCGGTTCATCTCCTACGAGCAGTACTTC

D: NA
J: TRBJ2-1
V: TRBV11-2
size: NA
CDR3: CASSYYSPRGTGYNEQFF
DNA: TGTGCCAGCAGCTATTACTCCCCCAGGGGAACGGGTTACAATGAGCAGTTCTTC